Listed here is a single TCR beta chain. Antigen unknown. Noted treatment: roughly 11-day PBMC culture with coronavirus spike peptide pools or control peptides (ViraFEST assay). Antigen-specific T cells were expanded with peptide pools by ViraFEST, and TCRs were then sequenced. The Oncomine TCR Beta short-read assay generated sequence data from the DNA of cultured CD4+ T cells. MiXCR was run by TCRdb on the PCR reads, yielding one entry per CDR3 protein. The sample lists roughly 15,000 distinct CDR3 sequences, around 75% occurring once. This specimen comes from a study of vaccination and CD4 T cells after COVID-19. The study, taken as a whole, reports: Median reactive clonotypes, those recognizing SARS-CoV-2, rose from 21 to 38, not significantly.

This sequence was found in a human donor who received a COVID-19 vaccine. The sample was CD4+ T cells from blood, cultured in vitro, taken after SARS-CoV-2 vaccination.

The CDR3 nucleotides read TGCGCCAGCAGCCAAGATTTCACAAATAGGGCCCAGCATTTT. Translating gives CASSQDFTNRAQHF. The rearrangement uses TRBV4-1 and TRBJ1-5; D remains unclear. The CDR3 contains 14 residues. Trimming took 0 bases from V and 11 from J, leaving 14 bases between them. Germline CDR1 and CDR2: MGHRA and YSYEKL.